This T cell receptor (beta chain) was profiled in a study of CXCR3-negative and CXCR3-positive naive CD8 T cells. Study context: Sequencing brought in 120 million to 150 million TRB reads altogether, and each library got about 1.5 +/- 0.3 million. General observations from the study: The study found comparably high diversity in both naive subsets and much lower diversity in memory CD8+ cells. The TRBV-TRBJ usage of naive CXCR3-negative and CXCR3-positive cells was similar, but that of memory cells differed. TRB CDR3s of CXCR3-positive naive cells were more hydrophobic than those of CXCR3-negative naive cells.

The CDR3 has 17 residues. CDR1 is SNHLY and CDR2 is FYNNEI in the germline V gene. A CD45RO-CCR7+CD27+CD95- phenotype identified naive CD8+ T cells. Comment on this clonotype: Its antigen is still unknown.

The authors made the TRB cDNA libraries by 5' RACE using UMI labels. TCRdb reprocessed the 5' RACE reads, with one entry per CDR3 protein and no DNA. The sample table sets out under 150,000 distinct CDR3 sequences. The rearrangement links TRBV2 to TRBJ2-7; checking the TCRdb D call of TRBD1 is not possible without DNA. The TCR sequence derives from a human donor in good health. Some clones in this sample may be carry-over from other donors' samples. Sequenced sample: naive CXCR3+ CD8+ T cells from blood. Subset specified: CD45RO-CCR7+CD27+CD95- naive CD8+ T cells expressing CXCR3 (TNR3+). The CDR3 protein is CASSERVELPRDYEQYF.